The rows below give T cell receptor beta chains drawn from one sample of a study of T cells in Graves' hyperthyroidism and ophthalmopathy. TCRdb reprocessed the multiplex PCR reads via MiXCR and lists one record per CDR3 protein. Of 400,000 to 600,000 distinct CDR3 sequences listed, more than 20% are singletons. Sequencing was carried out using blood. These TCRs come from a man aged 18-30 years with Graves' hyperthyroidism. The CDR3 runs from the conserved cysteine through the conserved F or W. Fields, in order: D gene, clone size, V gene, J gene, CDR3 DNA, CDR3 protein. A D gene is named only where the DNA matches it firmly. The size field is filled for only some rows; it gives once, few, many or a size class.

d_gene: -; abundance: -; v_gene: TRBV2; j_gene: TRBJ2-7; CDR3nt: TGTGCCAGCAGTGCTAGCACCTACGAGCAGTACTTC; CDR3aa: CASSASTYEQYF
d_gene: -; abundance: many; v_gene: TRBV2; j_gene: TRBJ2-7; CDR3nt: TGTGCCAGCAGTGAAAGTTGGTGGTCCACCTACGAGCAGTACTTC; CDR3aa: CASSESWWSTYEQYF
d_gene: TRBD2; abundance: many; v_gene: TRBV6-1; j_gene: TRBJ2-7; CDR3nt: TGTGCCAGCAGTGAAGAAGCGGGGAGCTCCTACGAGCAGTACTTC; CDR3aa: CASSEEAGSSYEQYF
d_gene: -; abundance: many; v_gene: TRBV19; j_gene: TRBJ1-1; CDR3nt: TGTGCCAGTAGTATCGGAGAGGGTATTGAAGCTTTCTTT; CDR3aa: CASSIGEGIEAFF
d_gene: -; abundance: many; v_gene: TRBV6-1; j_gene: TRBJ1-5; CDR3nt: TGTGCCAGCAGTGAATCTTATCAGCCCCAGCATTTT; CDR3aa: CASSESYQPQHF
d_gene: TRBD1; abundance: -; v_gene: TRBV10-3; j_gene: TRBJ2-5; CDR3nt: TGTGCCATCGCGGACAGGACGGAGACCCAGTACTTC; CDR3aa: CAIADRTETQYF
d_gene: -; abundance: -; v_gene: TRBV20-1; j_gene: TRBJ2-2; CDR3nt: TGCAGTGCCGTCCGGGGAGTGAGCACCGGGGAGCTGTTTTTT; CDR3aa: CSAVRGVSTGELFF
d_gene: -; abundance: -; v_gene: TRBV7-2; j_gene: TRBJ1-2; CDR3nt: TGTGCCAGCAGCTTATCGCCGAAGCCAGGGGAGGATGGCTACACCTTC; CDR3aa: CASSLSPKPGEDGYTF
d_gene: -; abundance: many; v_gene: TRBV5-1; j_gene: TRBJ1-5; CDR3nt: TGCGCCAGCAGCTTGGTGGGTCAGGGGAGGTCGCCCCAGCATTTT; CDR3aa: CASSLVGQGRSPQHF
d_gene: -; abundance: few; v_gene: TRBV5-5; j_gene: TRBJ1-1; CDR3nt: TGTGCCAGCAGCAAGCTGGAGTCGGACGGCACTGAAGCTTTCTTT; CDR3aa: CASSKLESDGTEAFF
d_gene: -; abundance: few; v_gene: TRBV6-1; j_gene: TRBJ2-5; CDR3nt: TGTGCCAGCAGCCCCCACCAGTCAGAGACCCAGTACTTC; CDR3aa: CASSPHQSETQYF
d_gene: -; abundance: many; v_gene: TRBV5-1; j_gene: TRBJ2-5; CDR3nt: TGCGCCAGCAGCTTGGAAGGGGACGAGACCCAGTACTTC; CDR3aa: CASSLEGDETQYF
d_gene: TRBD1; abundance: -; v_gene: TRBV28; j_gene: TRBJ2-5; CDR3nt: TGTGCCAGCTATAGACAGGGAGTAGAGACCCAGTACTTC; CDR3aa: CASYRQGVETQYF
d_gene: -; abundance: few; v_gene: TRBV7-9; j_gene: TRBJ1-1; CDR3nt: TGTGCCAGCAGCTCCGAACAGACAGGGAACACTGAAGCTTTCTTT; CDR3aa: CASSSEQTGNTEAFF
d_gene: -; abundance: many; v_gene: TRBV2; j_gene: TRBJ1-5; CDR3nt: TGTGCCAGCACCTTCGGGGGGTGGAATCAGCCCCAGCATTTT; CDR3aa: CASTFGGWNQPQHF
d_gene: -; abundance: many; v_gene: TRBV14; j_gene: TRBJ1-2; CDR3nt: TGTGCCAGCAGCCCTCGGGACCCCAGGGGAAGTGGCTACACCTTC; CDR3aa: CASSPRDPRGSGYTF
d_gene: TRBD1; abundance: few; v_gene: TRBV6-1; j_gene: TRBJ1-2; CDR3nt: TGTGCCAGCAGTGCCCAATGGGGACAGAACTATGGCTACACCTTC; CDR3aa: CASSAQWGQNYGYTF
d_gene: -; abundance: -; v_gene: TRBV7-6; j_gene: TRBJ2-2; CDR3nt: TGTGCCAGCAGCCCCTACCTCGACGAGGTCGGGGAGCTGTTTTTT; CDR3aa: CASSPYLDEVGELFF
d_gene: TRBD1; abundance: many; v_gene: TRBV30; j_gene: TRBJ2-5; CDR3nt: TGTGCCTGGAGTGGGACAGGGGGAGAGACCCAGTACTTC; CDR3aa: CAWSGTGGETQYF
d_gene: TRBD2; abundance: -; v_gene: TRBV9; j_gene: TRBJ2-7; CDR3nt: TGTGCCAGCAGCGTAGGTCCTAGCGGGGGGACCTACGAGCAGTACTTC; CDR3aa: CASSVGPSGGTYEQYF
d_gene: -; abundance: many; v_gene: TRBV28; j_gene: TRBJ2-7; CDR3nt: TGTGCCAGCACCGCCCCCCTGAGCTCCTACGAGCAGTACTTC; CDR3aa: CASTAPLSSYEQYF
d_gene: -; abundance: -; v_gene: TRBV12-3/TRBV12-4; j_gene: TRBJ2-7; CDR3nt: TGTGCCAGCAGTTTAGGAGGGGGAGCAGGGAACAACTTCTTC; CDR3aa: CASSLGGGAGNNFF
d_gene: -; abundance: many; v_gene: TRBV6-1; j_gene: TRBJ1-5; CDR3nt: TGTGCCAGCAGTGCACACGGCGCGGGGGGATCGCCCCAGCATTTT; CDR3aa: CASSAHGAGGSPQHF
d_gene: -; abundance: -; v_gene: TRBV7-2; j_gene: TRBJ1-1; CDR3nt: TGTGCCAGCAGCTTTCAAGGGGGTATTGGGAACACTGAAGCTTTCTTT; CDR3aa: CASSFQGGIGNTEAFF
d_gene: -; abundance: many; v_gene: TRBV2; j_gene: TRBJ2-5; CDR3nt: TGTGCCAGCCGGACGGTAGAGACCCAGTACTTC; CDR3aa: CASRTVETQYF
d_gene: TRBD2; abundance: many; v_gene: TRBV6-5; j_gene: TRBJ2-7; CDR3nt: TGTGCCAGCAGTCGCGCGCTCGGGACTAGCGGGGGCCACCCTCCCGACGAGCAGTACTTC; CDR3aa: CASSRALGTSGGHPPDEQYF
d_gene: -; abundance: -; v_gene: TRBV15; j_gene: TRBJ1-2; CDR3nt: TGTGCCACCAGCAGAGAGAGATTGACGGCTGAGGAAGGCTACACCTTC; CDR3aa: CATSRERLTAEEGYTF
d_gene: -; abundance: many; v_gene: TRBV6-1; j_gene: TRBJ2-2; CDR3nt: TGTGCCAGCAACCTGCAGGGTCCCGGGGAGCTGTTTTTT; CDR3aa: CASNLQGPGELFF
d_gene: -; abundance: -; v_gene: TRBV27; j_gene: TRBJ1-1; CDR3nt: TGTGCCAGCAGTCCTACCACTTTGAACACTGAAGCTTTCTTT; CDR3aa: CASSPTTLNTEAFF
d_gene: -; abundance: many; v_gene: TRBV27; j_gene: TRBJ1-2; CDR3nt: TGTGCCAGCAGTTACTCTGACAGACACGTCTATGGCTACACCTTC; CDR3aa: CASSYSDRHVYGYTF
d_gene: TRBD2; abundance: many; v_gene: TRBV20-1; j_gene: TRBJ2-3; CDR3nt: TGCAGTGCTATGACTAGCGGGGCTACAGATACGCAGTATTTT; CDR3aa: CSAMTSGATDTQYF
d_gene: TRBD1; abundance: many; v_gene: TRBV6-5; j_gene: TRBJ1-2; CDR3nt: TGTGCCAGCAGTTCCGGGACAGGGCGCCGTGAGGGCTACACCTTC; CDR3aa: CASSSGTGRREGYTF
d_gene: -; abundance: -; v_gene: TRBV2; j_gene: TRBJ1-1; CDR3nt: TGTGCCAGCAGCGTAGGGGGGTCGAACACTGAAGCTTTCTTT; CDR3aa: CASSVGGSNTEAFF
d_gene: TRBD1; abundance: -; v_gene: TRBV6-5; j_gene: TRBJ1-1; CDR3nt: TGTGCCAGCAGTTCCGGGACAGGGTGGACTGAAGCTTTCTTT; CDR3aa: CASSSGTGWTEAFF
d_gene: -; abundance: -; v_gene: TRBV4-1; j_gene: TRBJ1-1; CDR3nt: TGCGCCAGCAGCCAAGGGGTGGTGGCTGAAGCTTTCTTT; CDR3aa: CASSQGVVAEAFF
d_gene: TRBD1; abundance: many; v_gene: TRBV11-2; j_gene: TRBJ1-1; CDR3nt: TGTGCCAGCAGCCTCGACAGGGAACCTGAAGCTTTCTTT; CDR3aa: CASSLDREPEAFF
d_gene: -; abundance: many; v_gene: TRBV12-3/TRBV12-4; j_gene: TRBJ1-1; CDR3nt: TGTGCCAGCAGTCCCACAGGGCGCACTGAAGCTTTCTTT; CDR3aa: CASSPTGRTEAFF
d_gene: -; abundance: -; v_gene: TRBV12-3/TRBV12-4; j_gene: TRBJ2-7; CDR3nt: TGTGCCAGCAGTTTAGGTACAGGGAAGGACGAGCAGCACTTC; CDR3aa: CASSLGTGKDEQHF
d_gene: TRBD1; abundance: many; v_gene: TRBV6-2/TRBV6-3; j_gene: TRBJ1-5; CDR3nt: TGTGCCAGCAGTTACCCGGTCTGGAGGACAGGATCTAATCAGCCCCAGCATTTT; CDR3aa: CASSYPVWRTGSNQPQHF
d_gene: -; abundance: many; v_gene: TRBV28; j_gene: TRBJ1-2; CDR3nt: TGTGCCCACCGGGGTTCAGGGTATGGCTACACCTTC; CDR3aa: CAHRGSGYGYTF
d_gene: TRBD1; abundance: -; v_gene: TRBV6-1; j_gene: TRBJ1-1; CDR3nt: TGTGCCAGCAGTGAAGCACTGGAGGGGGCGGGAACTGAAGCTTCCTTT; CDR3aa: CASSEALEGAGTEASF
d_gene: TRBD1; abundance: -; v_gene: TRBV19; j_gene: TRBJ1-2; CDR3nt: TGTGCCAGTAGTGCGCAGGGGGCTGTCTATGGCTACACCTTC; CDR3aa: CASSAQGAVYGYTF
d_gene: -; abundance: many; v_gene: TRBV6-1; j_gene: TRBJ2-7; CDR3nt: TGTGCCAGCAGTGAAATCTTCGGGACAAACACCTACGAGCAGTACTTC; CDR3aa: CASSEIFGTNTYEQYF
d_gene: -; abundance: -; v_gene: TRBV7-9; j_gene: TRBJ2-3; CDR3nt: TGTGCCAGCAGCCCTGGATTTACAGATACGCAGTATTTT; CDR3aa: CASSPGFTDTQYF
d_gene: -; abundance: many; v_gene: TRBV28; j_gene: TRBJ1-2; CDR3nt: TGTGCCAGCACCGCACCGGGAGGATCCATGGGCTACACCTTC; CDR3aa: CASTAPGGSMGYTF
d_gene: -; abundance: few; v_gene: TRBV28; j_gene: TRBJ2-5; CDR3nt: TGTGCCAGCAGTTTCTTGCAGGAGCAAGAGACCCAGTACTTC; CDR3aa: CASSFLQEQETQYF
d_gene: -; abundance: many; v_gene: TRBV6-1; j_gene: TRBJ2-5; CDR3nt: TGTGCCAGCAGGGCAGCCAGCGAGACCCAGTACTTC; CDR3aa: CASRAASETQYF
d_gene: -; abundance: once; v_gene: TRBV2; j_gene: TRBJ1-2; CDR3nt: TGTGCCAGCAGTGAAGCAAAGCGAGCTTCTAACTATGGCTACACCTTC; CDR3aa: CASSEAKRASNYGYTF
d_gene: -; abundance: many; v_gene: TRBV6-1; j_gene: TRBJ2-5; CDR3nt: TGTGCCAGCAGTGAAGGGGGGTTGGAGACCCAGTACTTC; CDR3aa: CASSEGGLETQYF
d_gene: -; abundance: many; v_gene: TRBV6-1; j_gene: TRBJ2-7; CDR3nt: TGTGCCAGCACTCCCCGGTCCGGGACCTCGGAAGAGCAGTACTTC; CDR3aa: CASTPRSGTSEEQYF
d_gene: -; abundance: many; v_gene: TRBV6-5; j_gene: TRBJ2-7; CDR3nt: TGTGCCAGCAGTTTCGCGGGGGAGCAGTACTTC; CDR3aa: CASSFAGEQYF
d_gene: -; abundance: -; v_gene: TRBV24-1; j_gene: TRBJ2-2; CDR3nt: TGTACCACCAGCGTAGGGAGGGAGCTGTTTTTT; CDR3aa: CTTSVGRELFF
d_gene: TRBD2; abundance: many; v_gene: TRBV6-5; j_gene: TRBJ2-5; CDR3nt: TGTGCCAGCAGTTACTCCTTTGCGGGGACTAGCGAGGAGACCCAGTACTTC; CDR3aa: CASSYSFAGTSEETQYF
d_gene: -; abundance: many; v_gene: TRBV10-3; j_gene: TRBJ1-5; CDR3nt: TGTGCCACCCGAGGAGATAGCAATCAGCCCCAGCATTTT; CDR3aa: CATRGDSNQPQHF
d_gene: -; abundance: many; v_gene: TRBV7-2; j_gene: TRBJ1-5; CDR3nt: TGTGCCAGCAGCTTGACCCACCCCTATCAGCCCCAGCATTTT; CDR3aa: CASSLTHPYQPQHF
d_gene: -; abundance: many; v_gene: TRBV9; j_gene: TRBJ1-3; CDR3nt: TGTGCCAGCAGCCCACGCTTGAGCTCTGGAAACACCATATATTTT; CDR3aa: CASSPRLSSGNTIYF
d_gene: -; abundance: many; v_gene: TRBV6-1; j_gene: TRBJ1-2; CDR3nt: TGTGCCAGCAGCCTCGGCGGGGCGCCCACCGGCTACACCTTC; CDR3aa: CASSLGGAPTGYTF
d_gene: -; abundance: many; v_gene: TRBV27; j_gene: TRBJ1-5; CDR3nt: TGTGCCAGCACCGCAAGGCAGGGTAGCCAGCCCCAGCATTTT; CDR3aa: CASTARQGSQPQHF
d_gene: TRBD1; abundance: many; v_gene: TRBV12-3/TRBV12-4; j_gene: TRBJ1-1; CDR3nt: TGTGCCAGCAGCTTTAACAGGGGGCACACTGAAGCTTTCTTT; CDR3aa: CASSFNRGHTEAFF